Below, 29 T cell receptor beta chains from the same sample are listed, as sequenced in a study of blood T cell repertoires in COVID-19. The method was immunoSEQ multiplex PCR; TCRdb's version includes in-frame clones alone and lacks a portion of them. Altogether tens of thousands of clones are present, roughly nine tenths being singletons, with the ten largest covering roughly 9.5%. The sequenced material came from peripheral blood. These receptors were collected from a human donor with active COVID-19. The donor label of this sample is uncertain.

This clone was seen once. The chain uses TRBV7-2 and TRBJ2-3, with a weak D call TRBD1 (5 bases). This CDR3 region has 17 residues. The germline gives CDR1 SGHTA, CDR2 FQGNSA. Trimming took 7 bases from V and 0 from J, leaving 20 bases between them. As DNA, the CDR3 is TGTGCCAGCAAGGTTGGTTTGACAGTCACTAGCACAGATACGCAGTATTTT. Translating it yields CASKVGLTVTSTDTQYF.

The chain combines TRBV30 with TRBJ2-3; D gene unclear. Trimming left V 6 bases short and J 2 bases short, with 9 bases between. The CDR3 runs to 12 residues. Germline V CDR1 and CDR2: GTSNPN, SVGIG (reference sequence). CDR3 nucleotide sequence: TGTGCCTGTGGCGGAGCCACAGATACGCAGTATTTT. As protein: CACGGATDTQYF.

The chain uses TRBV7-8 and TRBJ2-7, with D possibly matching TRBD1 (5 bases). The CDR3 loop spans 13 amino acids. Germline values: CDR1 SGHVS, CDR2 FQNEAQ. V gave up 3 bases and J gave up 6 bases, with 12 bases separating them. CDR3 DNA: TGTGCCAGCAGCTTTGGTGTTGGGGCCGAGCAGTACTTC. Translation gives CASSFGVGAEQYF.

The chain employs TRBV7-8 and TRBJ1-2; tentatively, D is TRBD1 (5 bases). This CDR3 has 13 residues. Trimming pared 4 bases from V and 1 base from J, leaving 7 bases between. CDR1 is SGHVS and CDR2 is FQNEAQ in the germline V gene. The CDR3 DNA sequence: TGTGCCAGCAGCTCCCAGGGTAACTATGGCTACACCTTC. It is translated as CASSSQGNYGYTF. The full variable domain, in which reference TRBV7-8 and TRBJ1-2 provide the parts outside the CDR3, is GAGVSQSPRYKVAKRGQDVALRCDPISGHVSLFWYQQALGQGPEFLTYFQNEAQLDKSGLPSDRFFAERPEGSVSTLKIQRTQQEDSAVYLCASSSQGNYGYTFGSGTRLTVV.

This sequence joins TRBV5-1 and TRBJ2-1, with 8 bases identical to TRBD1. V was pared by 2 bases and J by 1 base, with 2 bases of the junction left unmatched. Looked up from germline, CDR1 is SGHRS and CDR2 is YFSETQ. The CDR3 covers 15 residues. The DNA for the CDR3 is TGCGCCAGCAGCTTAACAGGGGGATCCTACAATGAGCAGTTCTTC. It encodes CASSLTGGSYNEQFF.

The chain employs TRBV7-2 and TRBJ2-2, with 10 bases fitting TRBD2. Germline CDR1 and CDR2: SGHTA and FQGNSA. CDR3 length: 17 residues. With 3 bases clipped from V and 4 bases from J, the junction kept 8 bases outside the gene matches. CDR3 coding DNA: TGTGCCAGCAGCTTCCTATCTAGCGGGAGTAGCACCGGGGAGCTGTTTTTT. It encodes CASSFLSSGSSTGELFF. Based on the CDR3 plus reference TRBV7-2 and TRBJ2-2, the full variable domain is GAGVSQSPSNKVTEKGKDVELRCDPISGHTALYWYRQSLGQGLEFLIYFQGNSAPDKSGLPSDRFSAERTGGSVSTLTIQRTQQEDSAVYLCASSFLSSGSSTGELFFGEGSRLTVL.

This chain connects TRBV6-5 to TRBJ2-7, with 9 positions matching TRBD1. Germline V lookup: CDR1 MNHEY, CDR2 SVGAGI. The length of the CDR3 is 15 residues. With V trimmed by 7 bases and J by 1 base, 8 bases remained unmatched. The CDR3 DNA follows: TGTGCCAGCACTCGGACCGGGACAGGGTCCTACGAGCAGTACTTC. It translates to CASTRTGTGSYEQYF.

This chain links TRBV6-5 with TRBJ1-1; TRBD1 matches at 12 bases. CDR3 length: 15 residues. From germline, CDR1 is MNHEY and CDR2 SVGAGI. V lost 0 bases to trimming and J lost 6 bases; unmatched junction nucleotides: 2. DNA of the CDR3: TGTGCCAGCAGTTACTCGGGACAGGGGGCACCTGAAGCTTTCTTT. Protein: CASSYSGQGAPEAFF.

The V gene is TRBV5-5, the J gene TRBJ2-7; 12 bases match TRBD1. Germline V gene data show CDR1 as SGHKS and CDR2 as YYEKEE (reference sequence). With 0 bases clipped from V and 5 bases from J, the junction kept 3 bases outside the gene matches. This CDR3 comprises 15 residues. The CDR3 DNA follows: TGTGCCAGCAGCTTGGAAGGGACAGGGGGCCACGAGCAGTACTTC. As protein: CASSLEGTGGHEQYF.

The gene calls are TRBV6-4 and TRBJ2-1, with D perhaps matching TRBD2 (6 bases). Germline V gene lookup returns CDR1 MRHNA and CDR2 SNTAGT. With 3 bases removed from V and 3 bases from J, the gap between germline ends came to 9 bases. This CDR3 is 14 amino acids long. The CDR3 here is CASSDGGLYNEQFF. Here the CDR3 DNA reads TGTGCCAGCAGTGATGGGGGACTCTACAATGAGCAGTTCTTC.

This clone was counted a single time. The V call is TRBV7-6, the J call TRBJ1-2, with TRBD1 matching 8 bases. J lost 4 bases, V lost 5 bases, and 9 bases had no gene match. The CDR3 spans 15 residues. Germline V gene lookup returns CDR1 SGHVS and CDR2 FNYEAQ. The CDR3 loop is CASSLGQGSIYGYTF. CDR3 bases: TGTGCCAGCAGCCTAGGACAGGGTTCTATCTATGGCTACACCTTC.

In nucleotides, the CDR3 is TGTGCCAGCAGTTTATCATCGGGAGGGGGCACCGGGGAGCTGTTTTTT. Its translation: CASSLSSGGGTGELFF. This chain uses TRBV28 with TRBJ2-2; 8 bases agree with TRBD2. V shed 1 base and J 4 bases; nucleotides not matched to a gene: 5. Germline CDR1 reads MDHEN; CDR2 reads SYDVKM. CDR3 length: 16 amino acids.

The rearrangement uses TRBV5-4 and TRBJ2-3, with D possibly being TRBD1 (6 bases). Per germline, CDR1 SGHNT and CDR2 YYREEE (reference sequence). V was trimmed by 7 bases and J by 1 base, leaving 13 bases between them. This CDR3 has 14 residues. The CDR3 DNA follows: TGTGCCAGCGTCTCACAGGGCGGCACAGATACGCAGTATTTT. It codes for CASVSQGGTDTQYF.

The chain couples TRBV28 to TRBJ1-3, with TRBD1 identical over 10 bases. CDR1 and CDR2 from the germline V gene are MDHEN and SYDVKM. The length of the CDR3 is 15 residues. With 5 bases clipped from V and 5 bases from J, the junction kept 6 bases outside the gene matches. For the CDR3, the DNA is TGTGCCAGCAGTGGGGACAGGGGATTGAGAAACACCATATATTTT. This encodes CASSGDRGLRNTIYF. The complete variable domain, with remaining parts taken from reference TRBV28 and TRBJ1-3, reads DVKVTQSSRYLVKRTGEKVFLECVQDMDHENMFWYRQDPGLGLRLIYFSYDVKMKEKGDIPEGYSVSREKKERFSLILESASTNQTSMYLCASSGDRGLRNTIYFGEGSWLTVV.

CDR3 protein: CASSLWSERYEQYF. CDR3 DNA sequence: TGTGCCAGCAGTTTATGGAGCGAGCGGTACGAGCAGTACTTC. The rearrangement uses TRBV28 and TRBJ2-7; a possible D gene is TRBD2 (5 bases). CDR1 and CDR2 from the germline V gene are MDHEN and SYDVKM. The V and J ends lost 0 bases and 4 bases respectively, with 10 bases between them. The CDR3 consists of 14 residues.

This chain joins TRBV20-1 and TRBJ2-5; D is possibly TRBD2 (6 bases). Germline values: CDR1 DFQATT, CDR2 SNEGSKA (reference sequence). CDR3 length: 17 residues. Trimming shortened V by 3 bases and J by 5 bases, and 25 bases separated the two germline ends. Here the CDR3 reads CSASPYTSNINGETQYF. CDR3 bases: TGCAGTGCTAGTCCCTATACTAGCAATATTAATGGGGAGACCCAGTACTTC.

This clone was counted a single time. The chain joins TRBV7-2 to TRBJ2-6; D is undetermined. Trimming shortened V by 1 base and J by 0 bases, and 7 bases separated the two germline ends. The CDR3 has 16 residues. The germline gives CDR1 SGHTA, CDR2 FQGNSA. CDR3: CASSLVATSGANVLTF. For the CDR3, the DNA is TGTGCCAGCAGCTTAGTAGCCACCTCTGGGGCCAACGTCCTGACTTTC. The full variable domain, completed using reference TRBV7-2 and TRBJ2-6, is GAGVSQSPSNKVTEKGKDVELRCDPISGHTALYWYRQSLGQGLEFLIYFQGNSAPDKSGLPSDRFSAERTGGSVSTLTIQRTQQEDSAVYLCASSLVATSGANVLTFGAGSRLTVL.

V is TRBV6-5 and J is TRBJ2-1, with D perhaps TRBD2 (6 bases). The CDR3 contains 13 residues. V was trimmed by 6 bases and J by 12 bases, leaving 18 bases between them. CDR1 is MNHEY and CDR2 is SVGAGI in the germline V gene. This CDR3 is CASSDPPGVRQFF. CDR3 coding DNA: TGTGCCAGCAGCGACCCCCCGGGGGTAAGGCAGTTCTTC.

This clone is a singleton in its sample. V gene TRBV25-1 combines with J gene TRBJ1-1, with D unresolved. The CDR3 contains 13 residues. Trimming took 5 bases from V and 7 from J, leaving 14 bases between them. Germline V gene sequence: CDR1 MGHDK, CDR2 SYGVNS. CDR3 protein: CASSLGGGFEAFF. In DNA, the CDR3 is TGTGCCAGCAGTTTGGGTGGAGGCTTTGAAGCTTTCTTT.

This sequence joins TRBV5-8 and TRBJ2-3, with 13 bases that match TRBD2. Unmatched junction bases numbered 5, after V lost 4 bases and J lost 3 bases. The CDR3 runs 16 residues. CDR1 is SGHTS and CDR2 is YDEGEE in the germline V gene. CDR3 residues: CASSPRTSGGTDTQYF. CDR3 nucleotide sequence: TGTGCCAGCAGCCCTCGGACTAGCGGGGGAACAGATACGCAGTATTTT.

The chain carries TRBV28 and TRBJ1-2; 7 bases agree with TRBD1. The CDR3 contains 14 residues. Germline V gene lookup returns CDR1 MDHEN and CDR2 SYDVKM. Germline trimming cut 5 bases from V and 6 bases from J; bases unmatched to any gene: 9. CDR3 in amino acids: CASSPIDRVDGYTF. The CDR3 coding sequence is TGTGCCAGCAGTCCAATAGACAGGGTAGATGGCTACACCTTC.

The chain uses TRBV29-1 and TRBJ2-7; the D gene is possibly TRBD1 (6 bases). V lost 3 bases, J lost 0 bases, and 9 bases lay in between. The CDR3 is made up of 13 amino acids. From germline, CDR1 is SQVTM and CDR2 ANQGSEA. The CDR3 bases are TGCAGCGTTGACCAGGGGAGCTCCTACGAGCAGTACTTC. Protein: CSVDQGSSYEQYF.

The V call is TRBV7-9, the J call TRBJ2-1, with a possible D match to TRBD2 (7 bases). Germline assignment: CDR1 SEHNR and CDR2 FQNEAQ (reference sequence). Trimming shortened V by 5 bases and J by 0 bases, and 17 bases separated the two germline ends. The CDR3 is 17 residues long. CDR3 coding DNA: TGTGCCAGCAGCCCGAGAGGGGGGGGGCCCTCCTACAATGAGCAGTTCTTC. Its protein is CASSPRGGGPSYNEQFF.

The chain recombines TRBV11-3 with TRBJ2-5, with 9 positions matching TRBD1. CDR1 is SGHNT and CDR2 is YENEEA in the germline V gene. There are 15 residues in the CDR3. The J segment lost 5 bases and the V segment lost 1 base, leaving 5 bases of the junction unmatched. CDR3 nucleotides: TGTGCCAGCAGCTTAGGTACAGGGGGCCGGGAGACCCAGTACTTC. This codes for CASSLGTGGRETQYF.

J is TRBJ2-1 and V is TRBV9; possible D gene TRBD2, 5 bases. The germline V gene has CDR1 SGDLS and CDR2 YYNGEE. The CDR3 length is 13 residues. V was cut by 3 bases and J by 2 bases, with 6 bases left in between. The DNA for the CDR3 is TGTGCCAGCAGCGCGGGGACCTACAATGAGCAGTTCTTC. It translates to CASSAGTYNEQFF.

The chain carries TRBV7-3 and TRBJ2-7, with D possibly TRBD2 on 6 matching bases. Germline V gene lookup returns CDR1 SGHTA and CDR2 FQGTGA. V lost 5 bases and J lost 6, with 17 bases in between. The CDR3 has 14 amino acids. CDR3 protein: CASSVSGGGSEQYF. As DNA, the CDR3 is TGTGCCAGCAGCGTTAGCGGAGGAGGCTCCGAGCAGTACTTC.

V usage is TRBV15 and J usage is TRBJ1-1, with D hard to call. V lost 8 bases and J lost 0, with 25 bases in between. The CDR3 has 18 amino acids. Germline lookup yields CDR1 LNHNV and CDR2 YYDKDF (reference sequence). The CDR3 loop is CATGEAYLGSGMNTEAFF. The DNA for the CDR3 is TGTGCCACCGGGGAAGCATATCTGGGGTCGGGAATGAACACTGAAGCTTTCTTT.

The rearrangement joins TRBV18 to TRBJ2-7, with 10 nucleotides matching TRBD1. V shed 1 base and J 5 bases; nucleotides not matched to a gene: 5. Germline CDR1 is KGHSH and CDR2 is LQKENI. The CDR3 is made up of 15 amino acids. CDR3 loop: CASSPLGQGPHEQYF. In DNA, the CDR3 is TGTGCCAGCTCACCACTGGGACAGGGGCCCCACGAGCAGTACTTC.

This chain uses TRBV7-3 with TRBJ2-3; 8 bases line up with TRBD2. CDR3 size: 15 residues. From germline, CDR1 is SGHTA and CDR2 FQGTGA. With 6 bases clipped from V and 0 bases from J, the junction kept 5 bases outside the gene matches. For the CDR3, the DNA is TGTGCCAGCAGTCAAAGCGGGGGAAGCACAGATACGCAGTATTTT. Its protein is CASSQSGGSTDTQYF.